Each of the 13 T cell receptor beta chains below was sequenced from the same sample in a study of human T cells and chemical hapten exposure. Time point given: patch test 2, 6 weeks after DPC sensitization. The treatment is: therapeutic diphenylcyclopropenone sensitization with weekly scalp DPC. Via MiXCR, TCRdb re-called the RACE reads, giving one row per CDR3 protein. Here the sample spans tens of thousands of distinct CDR3 sequences, about a tenth being singletons. The sequences come from whole blood, collected in connection with sensitization to the hapten diphenylcyclopropenone (DPC). The receptors shown here come from a woman aged 45 to 65 with alopecia areata. Some clones in this sample may be carry-over from other donors' samples.

In this sample, this clonotype turned up a few times. The chain has TRBV20-1 and TRBJ1-2, with TRBD1 as a possible D gene (6 bases). With 1 base removed from V and 9 bases from J, the gap between germline ends came to 18 bases. The CDR3 covers 14 residues. Germline CDR1 reads DFQATT; CDR2 reads SNEGSKA (reference sequence). CDR3 nucleotides: TGCAGTGCTAGAGCTAGCGGACAGTATAGTAGCTACACCTTC. As protein: CSARASGQYSSYTF.

The chain carries TRBV3-1 and TRBJ2-1; D is possibly TRBD2 (6 bases). Looked up from germline, CDR1 is LGHDT and CDR2 is YNNKEL (reference sequence). The CDR3 sequence is 15 residues long. Trimming removed 0 bases from V and 4 bases from J, with 10 bases in between. The CDR3 DNA sequence: TGTGCCAGCAGCCAAGAGGGACTCCGGTACAATGAGCAGTTCTTC. This gives the protein CASSQEGLRYNEQFF.

This clonotype came up many times. The genes are TRBV30 and TRBJ2-1, with TRBD2 matching over 11 bases. CDR3 size: 14 residues. V trimming: 7 bases; J trimming: 4 bases; junction bases outside the gene matches: 6. CDR1 and CDR2 from the germline V gene are GTSNPN and SVGIG (reference sequence). The CDR3 here is CALHTSGGYNEQFF. CDR3 coding DNA: TGTGCCTTACATACTAGCGGGGGTTACAATGAGCAGTTCTTC.

This clonotype was detected a few times. The chain carries TRBV29-1 and TRBJ1-1; no firm D call. This CDR3 is 13 amino acids long. The germline V gene encodes CDR1 SQVTM and CDR2 ANQGSEA. Trimming pared 4 bases from V and 4 bases from J, leaving 13 bases between. CDR3 in DNA: TGCAGCGTTGGGCGGGATTGGGGCACTGAAGCTTTCTTT. Protein product: CSVGRDWGTEAFF.

This clonotype was detected ten times or more. The chain employs TRBV11-2 and TRBJ2-3; no clear D. This CDR3 has 15 residues. V was trimmed by 5 bases and J by 0 bases, leaving 12 bases between them. Germline V gives CDR1 SGHAT, CDR2 FQNNGV. The DNA for the CDR3 is TGTGCCAGCAGCCCGATAGCAACTAGCACAGATACGCAGTATTTT. Its protein product is CASSPIATSTDTQYF.

This clonotype turned up a few times. This rearrangement joins TRBV18 to TRBJ2-1; D perhaps matches TRBD1 (6 bases). V lost 0 bases, J lost 6 bases, and 15 bases lay in between. This CDR3 is built from 16 residues. Germline CDR1 is KGHSH and CDR2 is LQKENI. The CDR3 is CASSPPWDPRGNEQFF. The DNA for the CDR3 is TGTGCCAGCTCACCACCTTGGGATCCCAGGGGCAATGAGCAGTTCTTC. The full variable domain, with the rest looked up from reference TRBV18 and TRBJ2-1, is NAGVMQNPRHLVRRRGQEARLRCSPMKGHSHVYWYRQLPEEGLKFMVYLQKENIIDESGMPKERFSAEFPKEGPSILRIQQVVRGDSAAYFCASSPPWDPRGNEQFFGPGTRLTVL.

This clonotype has ten or more counts. The chain couples TRBV3-1 to TRBJ2-7; TRBD1 is a possible D gene (5 bases). Between the trimmed V and J ends, which lost 4 bases and 6 bases, there was a span of 13 bases. The CDR3 runs 13 residues. Germline V CDR1 and CDR2: LGHDT, YNNKEL (reference sequence). The CDR3 loop reads CASSRIAGSEQYF. In DNA form, the CDR3 reads TGTGCCAGCAGCCGAATAGCAGGGTCCGAGCAGTACTTC.

There are many counts of this clonotype. The chain carries TRBV2 and TRBJ2-1; maybe TRBD2 (7 bases). The germline CDR1 and CDR2 sequences are SNHLY and FYNNEI. The CDR3 is made up of 15 amino acids. V lost 6 bases, J lost 0 bases, and 12 bases lay in between. The CDR3 sequence is CASRLADSSYNEQFF. CDR3 nucleotide sequence: TGTGCCAGCAGGCTAGCGGACAGCTCCTACAATGAGCAGTTCTTC.

Many counts were recorded for this clonotype. The chain links TRBV12-3 or TRBV12-4 to TRBJ2-1; 8 nucleotides align to TRBD2. There are 15 residues in the CDR3. V dropped 7 bases and J dropped 1; count of bases not matched to a gene: 6. CDR3 sequence (DNA): TGTGCCAGCACCCTTAGCGGGACGTCCTACAATGAGCAGTTCTTC. It yields the protein CASTLSGTSYNEQFF.

The CDR3 reads CASSASSVHNEQFF. In DNA form, the CDR3 reads TGTGCCAGCTCGGCCTCCTCGGTCCACAATGAGCAGTTCTTC. The chain is built from TRBV2 and TRBJ2-1, with D hard to call. The CDR3 has 14 residues. Per germline, CDR1 SNHLY and CDR2 FYNNEI. Between the trimmed V and J ends, which lost 8 bases and 5 bases, there was a span of 16 bases.

As concerns this clonotype: Just one base apart from a much larger clone, this may be a read error. The chain combines TRBV19 with TRBJ1-1; the D is unclear. The CDR3 runs 14 residues. The V end was cut by 9 bases, the J end by 7 bases, with 21 bases between. From germline, CDR1 is LNHDA and CDR2 SQIVND (reference sequence). CDR3 protein: CARSFLGVYNEAFF. The DNA for the CDR3 is TGTGCCAGGAGTTTCCTCGGGGTGTACAATGAAGCTTTCTTT.

This clonotype was seen only a few times. The chain employs TRBV5-1 and TRBJ2-2; possible D gene TRBD2, 5 bases. This CDR3 contains 16 residues. V dropped 4 bases and J dropped 9 bases, with 22 bases sitting between them. The germline CDR1 and CDR2 sequences are SGHRS and YFSETQ. CDR3 coding DNA: TGCGCCAGCAGCGGCCAAGAGCTAACCGGGAATCGGGAGCTGTTTTTT. As protein: CASSGQELTGNRELFF.

In its sample, this clonotype was seen many times. The J gene is TRBJ1-2, the V gene TRBV4-1; D perhaps matches TRBD1 (5 bases). CDR3 length: 20 residues. Germline V gene lookup returns CDR1 MGHRA and CDR2 YSYEKL. V lost 0 bases, J lost 4 bases, and 27 bases lay in between. CDR3 in amino acids: CASSQDPLGTRGRGFYGYTF. CDR3 coding DNA: TGCGCCAGCAGCCAAGATCCCCTCGGCACTAGGGGCAGAGGGTTCTATGGCTACACCTTC.